A single T cell receptor beta chain is shown here with its context. One entry per CDR3 protein, called by TCRdb with MiXCR from the 5' RACE reads. In the table there are approximately 210,000 distinct CDR3 sequences, over 10% of which are singletons. This sample was included in a study of CD8 T cells in ankylosing spondylitis. Losses at the gene ends were 1 base for V and 3 bases for J; bases not matched to a gene: 6. The germline gives CDR1 MGHRA, CDR2 YSYEKL. The CDR3 spans 17 residues. This TCR was sampled from a male donor with ankylosing spondylitis or in good health (not recorded which). Sequencing input: blood, either unsorted or a sorted T cell fraction (not recorded which). The V and J genes are TRBV4-1 and TRBJ2-2, with 9 bases identical to TRBD2. CDR3 residues: CASSQVITSGYTGELFF. CDR3 bases: TGCGCCAGCAGCCAAGTCATAACTAGCGGGTACACCGGGGAGCTGTTTTTT.